The present TCR beta chain was sequenced within a study of T-cell reconstitution after alpha-beta-depleted transplantation in children. Unique molecular identifiers were used to barcode this TCRbeta library. One entry per CDR3 protein results from TCRdb running MiXCR on the PCR reads. Of more than 200,000 distinct CDR3 sequences listed, about 23% are singletons. General study points: T-cell counts and diversity at one year following transplant were attributed mainly to newly produced T cells.

Comment on this clonotype: As yet, its antigen is unknown.

The CDR3 sequence is 13 residues long. CDR1 and CDR2 from the germline V gene are DFQATT and SNEGSKA (reference sequence). Trimming removed 3 bases from V and 4 bases from J; junction bases left unmatched: 3. The clonotype comes from a girl aged 2-10 years with Fanconi anemia, due to receive a stem cell transplant. Material: PBMCs, obtained before TCRalphabeta/CD19-depleted stem cell transplant. This rearrangement joins TRBV20-1 to TRBJ2-1; the match to TRBD1 covers 7 bases. CDR3 in amino acids: CSASRGQYNEQFF. CDR3 sequence (DNA): TGCAGTGCTAGCCGGGGACAGTACAATGAGCAGTTCTTC.